This TCR beta chain was observed in a study of CD4 T cells in relation to SARS-CoV-2 and coronaviruses. Study overall: PBMCs were cultured with antigen for about eleven days before TCR beta sequencing. Study results and limitations: No donor gave both pre-pandemic and post-infection samples. Approximately 65% of donors had memory CD4+ clonotypes crossrecognizing SARS-CoV-2 and common cold coronavirus spike. Monoreactive clones expanded significantly more to SARS-CoV-2 than crossreactive clones did.

In its sample, this clone was seen a few times. Its antigen is currently unknown. Trimming pared 7 bases from V and 4 bases from J, leaving 19 bases between. Germline V CDR1 and CDR2: SQVTM, ANQGSEA. This CDR3 contains 14 residues. Repertoires were generated with immunoSEQ multiplex PCR, while TCRdb's copy carries only in-frame clones and drops some. The sample lists about 36,000 clones; 77% were seen once. V usage is TRBV29-1 and J usage is TRBJ1-1, with a weak D call TRBD1 (6 bases). The sequenced sample consisted of memory CD4+ T cells from PBMCs, cultured in vitro. The receptor comes from an adult with COVID-19. The CDR3 is CSAQIDRSSTEAFF. Here the CDR3 DNA reads TGCAGCGCACAGATTGACAGGTCTAGCACTGAAGCTTTCTTT.